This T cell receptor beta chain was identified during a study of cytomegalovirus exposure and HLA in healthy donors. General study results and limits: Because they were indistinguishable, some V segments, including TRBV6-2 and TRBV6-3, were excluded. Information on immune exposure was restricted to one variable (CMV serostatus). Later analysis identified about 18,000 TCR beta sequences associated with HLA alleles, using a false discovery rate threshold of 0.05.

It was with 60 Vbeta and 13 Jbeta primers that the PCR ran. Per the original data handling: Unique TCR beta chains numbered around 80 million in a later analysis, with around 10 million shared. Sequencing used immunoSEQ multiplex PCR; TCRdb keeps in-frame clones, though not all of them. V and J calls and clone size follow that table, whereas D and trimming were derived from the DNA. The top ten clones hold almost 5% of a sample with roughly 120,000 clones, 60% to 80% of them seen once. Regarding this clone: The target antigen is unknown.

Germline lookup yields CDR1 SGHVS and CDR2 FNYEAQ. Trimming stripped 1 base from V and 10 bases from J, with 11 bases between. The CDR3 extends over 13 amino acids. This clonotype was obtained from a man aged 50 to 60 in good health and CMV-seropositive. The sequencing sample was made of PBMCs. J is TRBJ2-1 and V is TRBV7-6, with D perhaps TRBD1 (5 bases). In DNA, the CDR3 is TGTGCCAGCAGCTTAGATTTAAAGGGGGAGCAGTTCTTC. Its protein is CASSLDLKGEQFF. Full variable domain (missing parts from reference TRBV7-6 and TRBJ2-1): GAGVSQSPRYKVTKRGQDVALRCDPISGHVSLYWYRQALGQGPEFLTYFNYEAQQDKSGLPNDRFSAERPEGSISTLTIQRTEQRDSAMYRCASSLDLKGEQFFGPGTRLTVL.